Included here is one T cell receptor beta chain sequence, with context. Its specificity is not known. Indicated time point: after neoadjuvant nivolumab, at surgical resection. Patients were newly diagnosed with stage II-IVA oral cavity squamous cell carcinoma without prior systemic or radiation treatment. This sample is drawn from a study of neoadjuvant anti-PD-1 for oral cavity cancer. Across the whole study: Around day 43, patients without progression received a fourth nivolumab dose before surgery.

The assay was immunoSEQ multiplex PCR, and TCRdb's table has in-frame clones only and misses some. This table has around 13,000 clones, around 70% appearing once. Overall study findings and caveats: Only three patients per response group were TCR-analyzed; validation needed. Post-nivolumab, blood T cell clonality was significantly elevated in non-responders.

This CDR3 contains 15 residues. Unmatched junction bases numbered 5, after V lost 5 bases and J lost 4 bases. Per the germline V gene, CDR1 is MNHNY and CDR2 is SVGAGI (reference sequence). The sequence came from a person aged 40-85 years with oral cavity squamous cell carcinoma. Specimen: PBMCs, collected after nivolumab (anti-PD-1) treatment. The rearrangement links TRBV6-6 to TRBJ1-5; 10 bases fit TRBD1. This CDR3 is CASSTGQGLNQPQHF. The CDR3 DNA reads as TGTGCCAGCAGTACGGGACAGGGGCTAAATCAGCCCCAGCATTTT.